Sequencing of this T cell receptor beta chain was carried out in a study of shared clonotypes between healthy human individuals. Only one count was recorded for this clone. Its specificity is not known. Produced via immunoSEQ multiplex PCR; TCRdb's table is partial and in-frame only. Here the sample spans 2.3 million or so clones, 80% to 95% being singletons. Whole-study findings and limits: Incompleteness in sorted-subset sequencing, despite large depth, was shown by rarefaction.

Looked up from germline, CDR1 is SGDLS and CDR2 is YYNGEE. There are 15 residues in the CDR3. Trimming stripped 2 bases from V and 6 bases from J, with 14 bases between. The chain joins TRBV9 to TRBJ2-2; either TRBD1 or TRBD2 may fit D (5 bases each). Sequencing was performed on naive CD4+ T cells from PBMCs. Subset: CD45RA+ positively selected. The origin of this receptor is a young man in good health. Some clones in this sample may be carry-over from other donors' samples. The CDR3 DNA is TGTGCCAGCAGCGTTGTACTAGGGGTTTCCGGGGAGCTGTTTTTT. It is translated as CASSVVLGVSGELFF.